This record looks at one T cell receptor (beta chain) sequence and its context. The target antigen is unknown. Profiling relied on immunoSEQ multiplex PCR, and the TCRdb table lists in-frame clones only, not all of them. The repertoire includes some 65,000 clones, about nine tenths of them detected once, and around 2% sits in the top ten. V gave up 5 bases and J gave up 0 bases, with 20 bases separating them. The CDR3 is made up of 18 amino acids. Looked up from germline, CDR1 is LNHDA and CDR2 is SQIVND (reference sequence). These data originate in a study of OX40 agonist ivuxolimab in advanced cancers. In the study overall: Earlier treatment with anti-PD-1, anti-PD-L1 or anti-CTLA-4 was permitted, and 30% to 40% had received some.

Excluded were patients having autoimmune disease history or systemic immunosuppression. General study points: Some patients who did not respond also had low normalized T-cell clonal expansion.

This sample comprised CD4+ or CD8+ T cells sorted from blood, obtained in a trial of the OX40 agonist ivuxolimab. The receptor comes from an adult with an advanced solid tumor such as melanoma, head and neck, liver or kidney cancer. The chain has TRBV19 and TRBJ2-4; D uncertain. The CDR3 DNA is TGTGCCAGTAGTCCCCCGCTATCGGCGTCCTTAGCCAAAAACATTCAGTACTTC. Its translation: CASSPPLSASLAKNIQYF.